These T cell receptor beta chains were read from a single sample in a study of blood T cell repertoires in COVID-19. Repertoires were generated with immunoSEQ multiplex PCR, while TCRdb's copy carries only in-frame clones and drops some. Here the sample spans some 320,000 clones, 65% to 90% being singletons. What was sequenced was peripheral blood. The receptors derive from a human donor in a cohort sampled during active COVID-19. Each CDR3 is given with its conserved first and last residue. Each record gives: V gene, D gene, CDR3 length, J gene, clone size, CDR3 DNA, CDR3 protein. A D gene is named only where the DNA matches it firmly. Clone sizes are given selectively: once, few, many, or a class where the clone is expanded.

>TRBV5-4|NA|15|TRBJ2-7|NA
TGTGCCAGCAGCGATACGAACAGGGTCGGCTACGAGCAGTACTTC
CASSDTNRVGYEQYF
>TRBV6-2/TRBV6-3|NA|12|TRBJ2-7|NA
TGTGCCAGCACCCCGGGCCCCACCGGGCAGTACTTC
CASTPGPTGQYF
>TRBV6-6|TRBD1|13|TRBJ2-5|NA
TGTGCCAGCAGCAGGACAGGGGTGGAGACCCAGTACTTC
CASSRTGVETQYF
>TRBV4-1|TRBD2|22|TRBJ2-1|NA
TGCGCCAGCAGCCAACGATTCACAGGGATTGGACTAGCGGAGATCTCCTACAATGAGCAGTTCTTC
CASSQRFTGIGLAEISYNEQFF
>TRBV4-1|NA|15|TRBJ1-1|NA
TGCGCCAGCAGCCAAGTAAAGGGGGTGAACACTGAAGCTTTCTTT
CASSQVKGVNTEAFF
>TRBV6-6|TRBD1|14|TRBJ2-7|NA
TGTGCCAGCACCCGGACAGGGGGCATCCACGAGCAGTACTTC
CASTRTGGIHEQYF
>TRBV20-1|TRBD1|14|TRBJ1-2|NA
TGCAGTGCTAGTAAAGACAGGGGAATCTATGGCTACACCTTC
CSASKDRGIYGYTF
>TRBV9|NA|15|TRBJ2-1|once
TGTGCCAGCAGCGTAGACGGACTCTCCTACAATGAGCAGTTCTTC
CASSVDGLSYNEQFF
>TRBV7-9|TRBD1|18|TRBJ2-6|NA
TGTGCCAGCAGCTTAAATCAACGACAGGGGGCTGGGGCCAACGTCCTGACTTTC
CASSLNQRQGAGANVLTF
>TRBV30|NA|16|TRBJ1-1|once
TGTGCCTGGAGTGCCGCACAGGGCGTCATGAACACTGAAGCTTTCTTT
CAWSAAQGVMNTEAFF
>TRBV19|TRBD1|13|TRBJ1-2|NA
TGTGCCAGTAGTACGGGACAGGGTAGTAGCTACACCTTC
CASSTGQGSSYTF
>TRBV5-8|NA|16|TRBJ1-5|NA
TGTGCCAGCAGCTTGGAGGGGCGTCTAAGCAATCAGCCCCAGCATTTT
CASSLEGRLSNQPQHF
>TRBV4-2|NA|15|TRBJ1-1|NA
TGTGCCAGCAGCCAAGCTGCGGCCTCAAACACTGAAGCTTTCTTT
CASSQAAASNTEAFF
>TRBV20-1|NA|11|TRBJ1-2|NA
TGCAGTGCTAGAGCACGGTATGGCTACACCTTC
CSARARYGYTF
>TRBV6-5|NA|14|TRBJ1-4|NA
TGTGCCAGCTCAGACGGGGGGCGGGCTGAAAAACTGTTTTTT
CASSDGGRAEKLFF
>TRBV25-1|NA|15|TRBJ1-2|NA
TGTGCCAGCAGTGAATTGTCCGCGGGGATCTATGGCTACACCTTC
CASSELSAGIYGYTF
>TRBV7-9|NA|14|TRBJ1-1|NA
TGTGCCAGCAGCTTGGGCAGGGGAAACACTGAAGCTTTCTTT
CASSLGRGNTEAFF
>TRBV6-5|NA|14|TRBJ1-6|NA
TGTGCCAGCAGGCCGCCCGGGAGGGTTTCACCCCTCCACTTT
CASRPPGRVSPLHF
>TRBV14|NA|17|TRBJ2-2|once
TGTGCCAGCAGCCCCTACCGGGACTCGGCTAACACCGGGGAGCTGTTTTTT
CASSPYRDSANTGELFF
>TRBV5-4|TRBD1|14|TRBJ2-7|NA
TGTGCCAGCAGCATGGGACAGGACTCCTACGAGCAGTACTTC
CASSMGQDSYEQYF
>TRBV7-9|NA|16|TRBJ2-7|NA
TGTGCCAGCAGCTTAGGTGCGGCCCCAAGCTCCTACGAGCAGTACTTC
CASSLGAAPSSYEQYF
>TRBV4-1|NA|15|TRBJ2-2|NA
TGCGCCAGCAGCCAAAACAGGCGAAAAACCGGGGAGCTGTTTTTT
CASSQNRRKTGELFF
>TRBV2|NA|14|TRBJ2-7|NA
TGTGCCAGCAGCCCCGGGCGGGACTCCTACGAGCAGTACTTC
CASSPGRDSYEQYF
>TRBV24-1|NA|18|TRBJ2-2|once
TGTGCCACCAGTGAGGGAACAGGGTTTGCGGCTAACACCGGGGAGCTGTTTTTT
CATSEGTGFAANTGELFF
>TRBV2|TRBD1|12|TRBJ1-2|once
TGTGCCATCTCAGGGGGCGCGATCGGCTACACCTTC
CAISGGAIGYTF
>TRBV2|NA|13|TRBJ1-1|NA
TGTGCCAGCAGTGTAGAGGGGAACACTGAAGCTTTCTTT
CASSVEGNTEAFF
>TRBV5-1|TRBD1|16|TRBJ1-3|NA
TGCGCCAGCAGAAGGTTGGACAGGGACTCTGGAAACACCATATATTTT
CASRRLDRDSGNTIYF
>TRBV13|NA|14|TRBJ2-1|NA
TGTGCCAGCAGCTCACTAGCAGTCTACAATGAGCAGTTCTTC
CASSSLAVYNEQFF
>TRBV19|NA|16|TRBJ1-3|NA
TGTGCCAGTAGTACCTTTGGACAGCACTCTGGAAACACCATATATTTT
CASSTFGQHSGNTIYF
>TRBV7-9|TRBD1|13|TRBJ1-6|NA
TGTGCCAGCAGCGGACAGGGGGATTCACCCCTCCACTTT
CASSGQGDSPLHF
>TRBV29-1|NA|12|TRBJ2-7|NA
TGCAGCGTTGGTAGGAGCTCCTACGAGCAGTACTTC
CSVGRSSYEQYF
>TRBV6-5|NA|14|TRBJ2-7|few
TGTGCCGCAGGTGGAGGGCAGGGCGATCGCGAGCAGTACTTC
CAAGGGQGDREQYF
>TRBV9|NA|15|TRBJ1-2|NA
TGTGCCAGCACCTCCGAGCCGGGGGTTAACTATGGCTACACCTTC
CASTSEPGVNYGYTF
>TRBV10-2|NA|11|TRBJ1-1|few
TGCGCCAGCAGGGACAGAGTCGAAGCTTTCTTT
CASRDRVEAFF
>TRBV28|NA|16|TRBJ2-4|NA
TGTGCCAGCAGTCCTACAGGGATTCTAGCCAAAAACATTCAGTACTTC
CASSPTGILAKNIQYF
>TRBV7-9|NA|15|TRBJ1-4|few
TGTGCCAGCAGCTACCCGCGGGGGTCTAATGAAAAACTGTTTTTT
CASSYPRGSNEKLFF
>TRBV29-1|NA|12|TRBJ2-1|NA
TGCAGCGTTCGTAGCTCCTACAATGAGCAGTTCTTC
CSVRSSYNEQFF